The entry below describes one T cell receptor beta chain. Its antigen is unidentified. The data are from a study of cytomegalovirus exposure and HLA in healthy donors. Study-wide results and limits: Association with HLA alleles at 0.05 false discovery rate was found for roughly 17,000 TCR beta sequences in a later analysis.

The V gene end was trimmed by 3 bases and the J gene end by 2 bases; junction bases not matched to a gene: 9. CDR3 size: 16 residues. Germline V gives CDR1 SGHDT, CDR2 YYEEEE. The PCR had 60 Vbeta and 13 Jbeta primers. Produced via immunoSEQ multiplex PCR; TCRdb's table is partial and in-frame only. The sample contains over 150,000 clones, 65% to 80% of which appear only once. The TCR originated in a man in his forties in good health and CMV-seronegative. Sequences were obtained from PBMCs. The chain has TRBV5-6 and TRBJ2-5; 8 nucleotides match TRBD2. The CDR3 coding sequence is TGTGCCAGCAGCTGGCAAGCGCGGGGGGCACAAGAGACCCAGTACTTC. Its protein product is CASSWQARGAQETQYF.